A selection of T cell receptor beta chains follows, all from one sample in a study of blood T cells in healthy people across ages. TCRdb reprocessed the 5' RACE reads via MiXCR and lists one record per CDR3 protein. The sample includes about 1,400,000 distinct CDR3 sequences, around two fifths of them seen just once. The sequenced sample was blood. These TCRs come from a woman aged 18-29 years in good health. CDR3s include the opening cysteine and the closing phenylalanine or tryptophan. A D gene is named only where the DNA matches it firmly. Clone size is given for some rows only: seen once, a few or many times, or a class if the clone is expanded.

D gene: TRBD2
V gene: TRBV18
J gene: TRBJ2-7
clone size: .
CDR3 protein: CASSPPGLAGVYEQYF
CDR3 DNA: TGTGCCAGCTCACCACCGGGACTAGCGGGAGTTTACGAGCAGTACTTC

D gene: .
V gene: TRBV7-2
J gene: TRBJ1-5
clone size: .
CDR3 protein: CASSLDGGKNQPQHF
CDR3 DNA: TGTGCCAGCAGCTTAGATGGGGGAAAGAACCAGCCCCAGCATTTT

D gene: TRBD1
V gene: TRBV28
J gene: TRBJ2-3
clone size: .
CDR3 protein: CASINSDRGRVDTQYF
CDR3 DNA: TGTGCCAGCATCAACTCGGACAGGGGGCGCGTAGATACGCAGTATTTT

D gene: .
V gene: TRBV2
J gene: TRBJ1-6
clone size: .
CDR3 protein: CASKEQSSAASPLHF
CDR3 DNA: TGTGCCAGCAAGGAGCAGTCCTCAGCTGCTTCACCCCTCCACTTT

D gene: .
V gene: TRBV7-2
J gene: TRBJ1-1
clone size: few
CDR3 protein: CASSPEGGHTEAFF
CDR3 DNA: TGTGCCAGCAGCCCGGAGGGGGGGCACACTGAAGCTTTCTTT

D gene: TRBD2
V gene: TRBV5-1
J gene: TRBJ2-1
clone size: .
CDR3 protein: CASSLNLAGAYNEQFF
CDR3 DNA: TGCGCCAGCAGCTTGAACCTAGCGGGAGCCTACAATGAGCAGTTCTTC

D gene: .
V gene: TRBV29-1
J gene: TRBJ1-1
clone size: .
CDR3 protein: CSVEGRRGTEAFF
CDR3 DNA: TGCAGCGTTGAAGGCAGGCGAGGGACTGAAGCTTTCTTT

D gene: .
V gene: TRBV21-1
J gene: TRBJ2-7
clone size: .
CDR3 protein: CASSKVGQGFYEQYF
CDR3 DNA: TGTGCCAGCAGCAAAGTCGGACAGGGCTTCTACGAGCAGTACTTC

D gene: .
V gene: TRBV27
J gene: TRBJ2-1
clone size: .
CDR3 protein: CASSLGNRPTWEQFF
CDR3 DNA: TGTGCCAGCAGTTTAGGAAATCGTCCCACCTGGGAGCAGTTCTTC

D gene: .
V gene: TRBV5-1
J gene: TRBJ2-7
clone size: .
CDR3 protein: CASYSGVGYEQYF
CDR3 DNA: TGCGCCAGCTACTCAGGGGTAGGCTACGAGCAGTACTTC

D gene: TRBD2
V gene: TRBV2
J gene: TRBJ2-1
clone size: .
CDR3 protein: CASSDTRLAGDEQFF
CDR3 DNA: TGTGCCAGCAGTGATACTCGCCTAGCGGGAGATGAGCAGTTCTTC

D gene: .
V gene: TRBV6-1
J gene: TRBJ2-1
clone size: .
CDR3 protein: CASNVGGPRFF
CDR3 DNA: TGTGCCAGCAATGTCGGAGGACCCAGGTTCTTC

D gene: .
V gene: TRBV7-9
J gene: TRBJ2-3
clone size: .
CDR3 protein: CASPIQGSAADTQYF
CDR3 DNA: TGTGCCAGCCCCATCCAGGGGTCGGCTGCAGATACGCAGTATTTT

D gene: TRBD1
V gene: TRBV10-3
J gene: TRBJ2-7
clone size: .
CDR3 protein: CAISDPGQGAGSYEQYF
CDR3 DNA: TGTGCCATCAGTGACCCCGGACAGGGGGCAGGATCCTACGAGCAGTACTTC

D gene: TRBD2
V gene: TRBV25-1
J gene: TRBJ2-1
clone size: few
CDR3 protein: CASSERLAGVSGEQFF
CDR3 DNA: TGTGCCAGCAGTGAACGACTAGCGGGAGTTTCTGGTGAGCAGTTCTTC

D gene: TRBD2
V gene: TRBV9
J gene: TRBJ2-5
clone size: few
CDR3 protein: CASSPQLPSGGDQETQYF
CDR3 DNA: TGTGCCAGCAGCCCTCAGTTGCCCAGCGGGGGGGACCAAGAGACCCAGTACTTC

D gene: TRBD1
V gene: TRBV27
J gene: TRBJ1-2
clone size: .
CDR3 protein: CASSPRGIGTLNYGYTF
CDR3 DNA: TGTGCCAGCAGTCCCAGGGGGATAGGGACGCTTAACTATGGCTACACCTTC

D gene: .
V gene: TRBV30
J gene: TRBJ2-1
clone size: few
CDR3 protein: CAWAPLPSNEQFF
CDR3 DNA: TGTGCCTGGGCCCCCCTCCCGAGTAATGAGCAGTTCTTC

D gene: .
V gene: TRBV27
J gene: TRBJ1-5
clone size: .
CDR3 protein: CASSFSGTSRNQPQHF
CDR3 DNA: TGTGCCAGCAGTTTTTCGGGGACGTCAAGAAATCAGCCCCAGCATTTT

D gene: TRBD1
V gene: TRBV29-1
J gene: TRBJ1-1
clone size: .
CDR3 protein: CSVAQGTGRLEAFF
CDR3 DNA: TGCAGCGTCGCACAGGGGACAGGGAGGCTTGAAGCTTTCTTT

D gene: .
V gene: TRBV3-1
J gene: TRBJ1-1
clone size: .
CDR3 protein: CASSQERGEAFF
CDR3 DNA: TGTGCCAGCAGCCAAGAAAGGGGTGAAGCTTTCTTT

D gene: .
V gene: TRBV7-7
J gene: TRBJ2-5
clone size: many
CDR3 protein: CASSLGGGVQETQYF
CDR3 DNA: TGTGCTAGCAGCTTAGGAGGGGGGGTCCAAGAGACCCAGTACTTC

D gene: TRBD2
V gene: TRBV5-1
J gene: TRBJ2-3
clone size: .
CDR3 protein: CASSLSGAGGSGDTQYF
CDR3 DNA: TGCGCCAGCAGCTTGTCGGGAGCGGGGGGATCGGGGGATACGCAGTATTTT

D gene: TRBD2
V gene: TRBV7-2
J gene: TRBJ2-3
clone size: .
CDR3 protein: CASSLVALASGRAREDTQYF
CDR3 DNA: TGTGCCAGCAGCTTAGTAGCCCTGGCTAGCGGGAGGGCCCGGGAGGATACGCAGTATTTT

D gene: TRBD1
V gene: TRBV5-1
J gene: TRBJ2-7
clone size: .
CDR3 protein: CASSLAPGTGTPYEQYF
CDR3 DNA: TGCGCCAGCAGCTTAGCTCCCGGGACAGGGACCCCCTACGAGCAGTACTTC

D gene: .
V gene: TRBV27
J gene: TRBJ2-2
clone size: .
CDR3 protein: CASTVGQPTGELFF
CDR3 DNA: TGTGCCAGCACGGTCGGACAGCCCACCGGGGAACTGTTTTTT

D gene: TRBD1
V gene: TRBV29-1
J gene: TRBJ2-1
clone size: many
CDR3 protein: CSVEDGQGVINEQFF
CDR3 DNA: TGCAGCGTTGAAGATGGACAGGGGGTCATCAATGAGCAGTTCTTC

D gene: .
V gene: TRBV7-9
J gene: TRBJ2-7
clone size: .
CDR3 protein: CASQRSSSYEQYF
CDR3 DNA: TGTGCCAGTCAGCGAAGTAGCTCCTACGAGCAGTACTTC

D gene: .
V gene: TRBV20-1
J gene: TRBJ2-5
clone size: .
CDR3 protein: CSAYGRAGASGETQYF
CDR3 DNA: TGCAGTGCTTACGGACGGGCGGGGGCTTCGGGAGAGACCCAGTACTTC

D gene: TRBD2
V gene: TRBV16
J gene: TRBJ2-7
clone size: few
CDR3 protein: CASSGTSGYTYEQYF
CDR3 DNA: TGTGCCAGCAGCGGTACTAGCGGGTATACCTACGAGCAGTACTTC

D gene: .
V gene: TRBV2
J gene: TRBJ1-1
clone size: .
CDR3 protein: CAGKVAWGNTEAFF
CDR3 DNA: TGTGCCGGAAAAGTCGCCTGGGGGAACACTGAAGCTTTCTTT

D gene: .
V gene: TRBV4-1
J gene: TRBJ2-1
clone size: few
CDR3 protein: CASSQVGSYNEQFF
CDR3 DNA: TGCGCCAGCAGCCAAGTGGGCTCCTACAATGAGCAGTTCTTC

D gene: .
V gene: TRBV3-1
J gene: TRBJ2-3
clone size: .
CDR3 protein: CASSNRKKPPTDTQYF
CDR3 DNA: TGTGCCAGCAGCAATCGCAAGAAGCCACCCACAGATACGCAGTATTTT

D gene: .
V gene: TRBV9
J gene: TRBJ1-2
clone size: .
CDR3 protein: CVSSESGYYGYTF
CDR3 DNA: TGTGTCAGCAGCGAGAGCGGATACTATGGCTACACCTTC

D gene: .
V gene: TRBV27
J gene: TRBJ2-7
clone size: .
CDR3 protein: CASSSGGWSYEQYF
CDR3 DNA: TGTGCCAGCAGTTCCGGCGGCTGGTCCTACGAGCAGTACTTC

D gene: .
V gene: TRBV2
J gene: TRBJ1-6
clone size: .
CDR3 protein: CASSELGRGSPLHF
CDR3 DNA: TGTGCCAGCAGTGAACTAGGGAGGGGTTCACCCCTCCACTTT

D gene: .
V gene: TRBV10-3
J gene: TRBJ2-1
clone size: few
CDR3 protein: CAISYSGGEQFF
CDR3 DNA: TGTGCCATCAGTTATTCGGGGGGCGAGCAGTTCTTC

D gene: TRBD2
V gene: TRBV20-1
J gene: TRBJ2-7
clone size: once
CDR3 protein: CSARDLASGGDEAQYF
CDR3 DNA: TGCAGTGCTAGAGATCTGGCTAGCGGGGGTGATGAGGCCCAGTACTTC

D gene: .
V gene: TRBV25-1
J gene: TRBJ1-4
clone size: .
CDR3 protein: CASSANRDVEKPFF
CDR3 DNA: TGTGCCAGCAGTGCCAACAGGGATGTTGAAAAACCGTTTTTT

D gene: .
V gene: TRBV24-1
J gene: TRBJ2-1
clone size: few
CDR3 protein: CATSDPSGAGDEQFF
CDR3 DNA: TGTGCCACCAGTGACCCTTCCGGGGCCGGGGATGAGCAGTTCTTC

D gene: .
V gene: TRBV27
J gene: TRBJ1-1
clone size: .
CDR3 protein: CASSRNSGFQTNTEAFF
CDR3 DNA: TGTGCCAGCAGCAGAAACTCGGGATTCCAGACGAACACTGAAGCTTTCTTT

D gene: .
V gene: TRBV20-1
J gene: TRBJ2-7
clone size: few
CDR3 protein: CSAGPYAFTGITPYEQYF
CDR3 DNA: TGCAGTGCTGGACCCTATGCGTTCACAGGGATAACTCCCTACGAGCAGTACTTC

D gene: TRBD2
V gene: TRBV28
J gene: TRBJ2-7
clone size: few
CDR3 protein: CASRTSGGYEEQYF
CDR3 DNA: TGTGCCAGCCGGACTAGCGGGGGGTACGAAGAGCAGTACTTC

D gene: TRBD2
V gene: TRBV12-3/TRBV12-4
J gene: TRBJ2-5
clone size: few
CDR3 protein: CASRIGTSGKETQYF
CDR3 DNA: TGTGCCAGCAGGATAGGGACTAGCGGCAAAGAGACCCAGTACTTC

D gene: .
V gene: TRBV11-1
J gene: TRBJ2-3
clone size: .
CDR3 protein: CASTSTWGARTDTQYF
CDR3 DNA: TGTGCCAGCACCTCCACATGGGGAGCCCGCACAGATACGCAGTATTTT

D gene: .
V gene: TRBV20-1
J gene: TRBJ2-7
clone size: .
CDR3 protein: CSARVGTNYEQYF
CDR3 DNA: TGCAGTGCTAGGGTCGGCACCAACTACGAGCAGTACTTC

D gene: TRBD2
V gene: TRBV20-1
J gene: TRBJ2-3
clone size: .
CDR3 protein: CSARDLLVAGVLSTDTQYF
CDR3 DNA: TGCAGTGCTAGAGATCTCTTGGTAGCGGGGGTCCTTAGCACAGATACGCAGTATTTT